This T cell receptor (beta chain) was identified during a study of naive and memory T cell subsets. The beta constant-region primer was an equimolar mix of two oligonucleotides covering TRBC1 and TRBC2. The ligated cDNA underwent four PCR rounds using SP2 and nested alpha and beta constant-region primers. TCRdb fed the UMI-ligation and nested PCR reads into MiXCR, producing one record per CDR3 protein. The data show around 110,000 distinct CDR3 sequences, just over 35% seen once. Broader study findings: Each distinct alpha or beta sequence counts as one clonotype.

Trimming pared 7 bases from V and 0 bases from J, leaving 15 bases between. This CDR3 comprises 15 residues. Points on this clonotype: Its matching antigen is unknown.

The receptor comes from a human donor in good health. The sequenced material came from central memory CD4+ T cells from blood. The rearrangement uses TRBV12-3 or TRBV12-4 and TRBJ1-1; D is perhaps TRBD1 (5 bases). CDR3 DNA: TGTGCCAGCAAACCCCAGGGACGCATGAACACTGAAGCTTTCTTT. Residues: CASKPQGRMNTEAFF.